This T cell receptor (beta chain) was sequenced in a study of tumor and adjacent non-tumor tissue in lung cancer. Looking at the study overall: Patients comprised eleven to twelve adenocarcinoma, a couple of squamous cell carcinoma and 1 small cell lung cancer. Some 3.9 million productive TCRbeta reads were obtained per sample on average.

A modified ARM-PCR protocol with three rounds of nested PCR amplified TCRbeta. TCRdb re-called the multiplex PCR reads with MiXCR, one entry per CDR3 protein. The sample yields roughly 81,000 distinct CDR3 sequences, 61% seen once. The CDR3 has 15 amino acids. Germline lookup yields CDR1 SGHAT and CDR2 FQDESV (reference sequence). Trimming shortened V by 11 bases and J by 2 bases, and 20 bases separated the two germline ends. The template was RNA from unsorted bulk tissue. Between August and November 2014, newly diagnosed, chemotherapy-naive lung cancer patients underwent thoracic surgery in China. The TCR sequence derives from a man between 65 and 85 years old with non-small cell lung cancer. The sequencing input was lung tumor tissue. The V and J genes are TRBV11-1 and TRBJ2-3; perhaps TRBD1 as D (5 bases). The CDR3 loop reads CACSQIRAHTDTQYF. The CDR3 coding sequence is TGTGCCTGTAGCCAAATCAGGGCCCACACAGATACGCAGTATTTT.